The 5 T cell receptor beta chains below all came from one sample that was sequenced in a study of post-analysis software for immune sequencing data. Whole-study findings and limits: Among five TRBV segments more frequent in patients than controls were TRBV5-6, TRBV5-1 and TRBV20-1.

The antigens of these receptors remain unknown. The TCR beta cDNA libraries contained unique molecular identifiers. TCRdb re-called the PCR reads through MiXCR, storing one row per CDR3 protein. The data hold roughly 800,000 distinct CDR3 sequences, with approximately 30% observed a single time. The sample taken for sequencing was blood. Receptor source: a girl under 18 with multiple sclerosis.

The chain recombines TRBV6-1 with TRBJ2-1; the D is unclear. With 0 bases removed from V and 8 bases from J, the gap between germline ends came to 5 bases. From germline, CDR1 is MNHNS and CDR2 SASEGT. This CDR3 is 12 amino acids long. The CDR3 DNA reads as TGTGCCAGCAGTGAAGCACTGTATGAGCAGTTCTTC. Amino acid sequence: CASSEALYEQFF.

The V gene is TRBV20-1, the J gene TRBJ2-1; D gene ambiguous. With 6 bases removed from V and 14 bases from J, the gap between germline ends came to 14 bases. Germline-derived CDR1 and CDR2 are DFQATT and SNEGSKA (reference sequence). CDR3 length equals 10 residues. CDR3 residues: CSAVAQSEFF. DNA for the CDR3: TGCAGTGCGGTCGCCCAGTCTGAGTTCTTC.

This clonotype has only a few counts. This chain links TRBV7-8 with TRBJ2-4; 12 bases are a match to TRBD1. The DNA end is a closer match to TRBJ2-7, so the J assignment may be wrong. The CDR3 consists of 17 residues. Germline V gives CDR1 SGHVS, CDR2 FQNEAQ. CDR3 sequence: CASSPNPYGTGGDEQYF. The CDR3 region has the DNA TGTGCCAGCAGCCCCAACCCTTATGGGACAGGGGGCGACGAGCAGTACTTC.

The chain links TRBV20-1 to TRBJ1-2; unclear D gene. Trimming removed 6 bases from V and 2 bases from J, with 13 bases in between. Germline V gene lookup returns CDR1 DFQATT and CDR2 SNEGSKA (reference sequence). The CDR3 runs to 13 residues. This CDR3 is CSATTKANYGYTF. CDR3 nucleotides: TGCAGTGCCACCACAAAGGCCAACTATGGCTACACCTTC.

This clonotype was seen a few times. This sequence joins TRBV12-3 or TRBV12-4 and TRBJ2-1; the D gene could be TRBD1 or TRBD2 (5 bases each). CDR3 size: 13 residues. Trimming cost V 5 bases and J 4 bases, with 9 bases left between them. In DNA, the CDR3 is TGTGCCAGCAGTACCGGGACGTACAATGAGCAGTTCTTC. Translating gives CASSTGTYNEQFF.